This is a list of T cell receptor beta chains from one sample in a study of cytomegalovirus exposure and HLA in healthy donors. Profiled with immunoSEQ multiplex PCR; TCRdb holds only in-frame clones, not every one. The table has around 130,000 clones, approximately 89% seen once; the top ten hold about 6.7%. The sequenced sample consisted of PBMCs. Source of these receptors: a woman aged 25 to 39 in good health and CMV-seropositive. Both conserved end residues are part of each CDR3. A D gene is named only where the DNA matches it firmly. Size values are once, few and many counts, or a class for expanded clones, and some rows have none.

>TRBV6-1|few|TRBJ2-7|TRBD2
TGTGCCAGCAGTGGACTAGCGGGGGTCTACGAGCAGTACTTC
CASSGLAGVYEQYF
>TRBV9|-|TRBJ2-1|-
TGTGCCAGCAGCGTAGCTACTGGCGGACTTCTGATGGAGCAGTTCTTC
CASSVATGGLLMEQFF
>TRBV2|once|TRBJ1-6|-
TGTGCCAGCTCCTATAGCTCCTATAATTCACCCCTCCACTTT
CASSYSSYNSPLHF
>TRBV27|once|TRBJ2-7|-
TGTGCCAGCAGTTCTTACTACGAGCAGTACTTC
CASSSYYEQYF
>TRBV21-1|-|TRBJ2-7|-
TGTGCCAGCAGCAGTTCGGGAGGGCCGAGGGAGCAGTACTTC
CASSSSGGPREQYF
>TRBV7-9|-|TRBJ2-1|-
TGTGCCAGCAGCTTAAAGGGGGGGGTGAGGGGTGAGCAGTTCTTC
CASSLKGGVRGEQFF
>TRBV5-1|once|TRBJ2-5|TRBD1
TGCGCCAGCAGCCCTATACAGGGGAGAGGGGAGACCCAGTACTTC
CASSPIQGRGETQYF
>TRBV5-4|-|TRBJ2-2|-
TGTGCCAGCAGCCCCCGTACATTGAACACCGGGGAGCTGTTTTTT
CASSPRTLNTGELFF
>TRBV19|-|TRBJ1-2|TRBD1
TGTGCCAGTAGTAACACACCGGGACAGGGGGCAAACTATGGCTACACCTTC
CASSNTPGQGANYGYTF
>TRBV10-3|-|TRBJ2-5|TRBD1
TGTGCCATCGGCAGGGGGCTTGAGACCCAGTACTTC
CAIGRGLETQYF
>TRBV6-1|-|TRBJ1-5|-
TGTGCCAGCAGTCCAATGGCGGGGGGGAATCAGCCCCAGCATTTT
CASSPMAGGNQPQHF
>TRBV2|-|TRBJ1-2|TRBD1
TGTGCCAGCAGTGCCCTGGACAGGGTCCTCTATGGCTACACCTTC
CASSALDRVLYGYTF
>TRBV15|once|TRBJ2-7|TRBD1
TGTGCCACCAGCAGAGGGGCGGGACAGGGAACCTACGAGCAGTACTTC
CATSRGAGQGTYEQYF
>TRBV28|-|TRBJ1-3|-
TGTGCCAGCAGTCCCCCTCGGACAGCCTCAAAGACCATATATTTT
CASSPPRTASKTIYF
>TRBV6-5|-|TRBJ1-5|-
TGTGCCAGCAGTTTCGACCACAGTCAGCCCCAGCATTTT
CASSFDHSQPQHF
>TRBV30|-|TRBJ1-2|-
TGTGCCTGGAAACTGGGCTCGGGGTTTGGCTACACCTTC
CAWKLGSGFGYTF
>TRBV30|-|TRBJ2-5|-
TGTGCCTGGAGAACATTTGGGCTTCTTGTGGATTCGCCCCAGTACTTC
CAWRTFGLLVDSPQYF
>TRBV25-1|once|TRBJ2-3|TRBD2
TGTGCCAGCGGGGGTCTAGCGGGTGGGTCAGATACGCAGTATTTT
CASGGLAGGSDTQYF
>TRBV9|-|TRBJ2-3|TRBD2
TGTGCCAGCAGCCTCGGACTAGCGGAGAGCACAGATACGCAGTATTTT
CASSLGLAESTDTQYF
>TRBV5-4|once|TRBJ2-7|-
TGTGCCAGCAGCCCAACAGCCAACTACGAGCAGTACTTC
CASSPTANYEQYF
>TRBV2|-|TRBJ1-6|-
TGTGCCAGCAGTTTCGGGGATCGAGCAATCCTCCACTTT
CASSFGDRAILHF
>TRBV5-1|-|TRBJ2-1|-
TGCGCCAGCAGCTTGGGGCTAGAAAATGAGCAGTTCTTC
CASSLGLENEQFF
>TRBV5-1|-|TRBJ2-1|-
TGCGCCAGCAGCTCCGGTCTCACGGGAGCGCACTATGAGCAGTTCTTC
CASSSGLTGAHYEQFF
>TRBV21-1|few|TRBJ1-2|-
TGTGCCAGCAGCAATCCGGGACAGGGTGAGTATGGCTACACCTTC
CASSNPGQGEYGYTF
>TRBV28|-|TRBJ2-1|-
TGTGCCAGCAGTGTCCCCTCTGCCGGGACACCATACAATGAGCAGTTCTTC
CASSVPSAGTPYNEQFF
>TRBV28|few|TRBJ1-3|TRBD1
TGTGTCTCGATGGACGCTCGACAGGGAGGTTCTGGAAACACCATATATTTT
CVSMDARQGGSGNTIYF
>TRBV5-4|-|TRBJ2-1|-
TGTGCCAGCAGCTTGGACTCTTACTACAATGAGCAGTTCTTC
CASSLDSYYNEQFF
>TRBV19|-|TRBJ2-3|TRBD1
TGTGCCAGTAGGCTCCAGGGGGACAGGGAGCAAACAGATACGCAGTATTTT
CASRLQGDREQTDTQYF
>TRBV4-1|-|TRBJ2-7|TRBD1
TGCGCCAGCACCCCGGGACAGGGTGTGTCCTACGAGCAGTACTTC
CASTPGQGVSYEQYF
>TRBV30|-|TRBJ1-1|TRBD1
TGTGCCTGGCGACAGGGTAGGACTGAAGCTTTTTTT
CAWRQGRTEAFF
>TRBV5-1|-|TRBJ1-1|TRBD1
TGCGCCAGCAGCCCCTTAGGGGGCGCTGAAGCTTTCTTT
CASSPLGGAEAFF
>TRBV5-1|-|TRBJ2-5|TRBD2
TGCGCCAGCAGTCCCCCCGGGACTAGGAAAGAGACCCAGTACTTC
CASSPPGTRKETQYF
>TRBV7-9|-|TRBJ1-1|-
TGTGCCAGCAGCTTAGATGGAGTTGAAGCTTTCTTT
CASSLDGVEAFF
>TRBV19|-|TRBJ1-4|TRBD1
TGTGCCAGTTGCCCGGACAGGGGCCAGGATGAAAAACTGTTTTTT
CASCPDRGQDEKLFF
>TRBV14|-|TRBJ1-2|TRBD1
TGTGCCAGCAGCCAAGGGGGACAGGGTTTCTATGGCTACACCTTC
CASSQGGQGFYGYTF
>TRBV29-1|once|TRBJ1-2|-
TGCAGCGTTGATAAGGGGGGGGCCAGTGGCTACACCTTC
CSVDKGGASGYTF
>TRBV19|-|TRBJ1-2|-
TGTGCCAGTAGTACTCTCGGGGGGATCGATGGCTACACCTTC
CASSTLGGIDGYTF
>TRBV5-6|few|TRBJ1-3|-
TGTGCCAGCAGCTTGGCGAGCTCTGGAAACACCATATATTTT
CASSLASSGNTIYF
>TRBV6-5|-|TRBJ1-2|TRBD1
TGTGCCAGCAGTTACTCTCCACAGGGGGCTAACTATGGCTACACCTTC
CASSYSPQGANYGYTF
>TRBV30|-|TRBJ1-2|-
TGTGCCTGGACCAGGTTTAACTATGGCTACACCTTC
CAWTRFNYGYTF
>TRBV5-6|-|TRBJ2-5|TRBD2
TGTGCCAGCAGGGGACTAGCGGGTCAAGAGACCCAGTACTTC
CASRGLAGQETQYF
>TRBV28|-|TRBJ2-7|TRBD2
TGTGCCAGCAGACCTTTTAGCGGGAGTGGCGAGCAGTACTTC
CASRPFSGSGEQYF
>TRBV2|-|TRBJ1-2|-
TGTGCCAGCAGTCCCGGGGGGGGCGTCTATGGCTACACCTTC
CASSPGGGVYGYTF
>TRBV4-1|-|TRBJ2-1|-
TGCGCCAGCAGCCAAGAAATACGGGAACCCGAGCAGTTCTTC
CASSQEIREPEQFF
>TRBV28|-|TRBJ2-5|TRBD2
TGTGCCAGCAGTTTATGGTCTCTAGCGGCCAAAGAGACCCAGTACTTC
CASSLWSLAAKETQYF
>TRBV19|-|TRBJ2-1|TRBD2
TGTGCCAGTAGTCTAGCGGGAGGATCCTACAATGAGCAGTTCTTC
CASSLAGGSYNEQFF
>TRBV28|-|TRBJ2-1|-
TGTGCCAGCAGTCCGGACTGGCCCAGCTCCTACAATGAGCAGTTCTTC
CASSPDWPSSYNEQFF
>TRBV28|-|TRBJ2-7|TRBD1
TGTGCCAGCAGTAAGCAGACAGGGTCTCTATTCTACGAGCAGTACTTC
CASSKQTGSLFYEQYF
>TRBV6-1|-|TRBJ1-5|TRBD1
TGTGCCAGCAGGCTCGGGACAGTAATCAATCAGCCCCAGCATTTT
CASRLGTVINQPQHF
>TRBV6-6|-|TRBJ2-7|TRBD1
TGTGCCAGCAGTTACAGGGACAGCAGAGGCGAGCAGTACTTC
CASSYRDSRGEQYF
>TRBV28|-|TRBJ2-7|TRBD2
TGTGCCAGCAGTTCCCCGACTAGCGGGTACTACGAGCAGTACTTC
CASSSPTSGYYEQYF
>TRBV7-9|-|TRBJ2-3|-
TGTGCCAGCAGCAGGGGGTTGGCAGATACGCAGTATTTT
CASSRGLADTQYF
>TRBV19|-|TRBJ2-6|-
TGTGCCAGTAGTGTTCAGGTCTCTGGGGCCAACGTCCTGACTTTC
CASSVQVSGANVLTF
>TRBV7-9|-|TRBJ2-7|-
TGTGCCAGCAGCTTAGGGAGTTACGAGCAGTACTTC
CASSLGSYEQYF
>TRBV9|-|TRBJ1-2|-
TGTGCCAGCAGCGTAATCCCAGCTAACTATGGCTACACCTTC
CASSVIPANYGYTF